The entry below gives a single T cell receptor (beta chain) sequence along with its context. Its target is unknown. This CDR3 fails to terminate in the conserved phenylalanine or tryptophan, so it likely reflects a read error. Broader study findings: Tumor memory CD4+ T cell TCR gene usage clustered with blood and lymph node memory CD4+ cells and lymph node naive CD4+ cells. The larger cohort examined one V-J beta rearrangement, not whole repertoires.

The CDR3 is 12 amino acids. CDR1 is MDHEN, CDR2 SYDVKM, per germline. Trimming cost V 6 bases and J 3 bases, with 8 bases left between them. After constant-region reverse-primer amplification, full-length variable regions underwent semi-nested PCR with Nested Universal Primer A. TCRdb reprocessed the 5' RACE reads with MiXCR, giving one entry per CDR3 protein. The sample contains around 50,000 distinct CDR3 sequences, around a quarter of which appear only once. This clonotype was obtained from a female donor with breast cancer. The source material was tumor-infiltrating memory CD4+ T cells sorted from the breast tumor. Subset defined: memory CD4+ T cells, CD4+CD45RO+CD25-. The rearrangement uses TRBV28 and TRBJ1-1; no clear D gene. The CDR3 sequence is CASRPQDTEAFV. In nucleotides, the CDR3 is TGTGCCAGCAGGCCCCAGGACACTGAAGCTTTCGTT.